This TCR beta chain was sequenced for a study of cytomegalovirus exposure and HLA in healthy donors. Study conclusions and caveats: An analysis was carried out later, and it reportedly showed fewer N-insertions in an Asian-associated ancestry cluster than the 666-donor mean. The classifier, whose performance was assessed in both the original and validation cohorts, reportedly diagnosed cytomegalovirus status with high specificity and sensitivity.

This clone was picked up a small number of times. The antigen is unknown. Germline V lookup: CDR1 LNHDA, CDR2 SQIVND (reference sequence). Trimming left V 1 base short and J 5 bases short, with 12 bases between. The CDR3 runs 14 residues. PCR involved 60 Vbeta and 13 Jbeta primers. The method was immunoSEQ multiplex PCR; TCRdb's version includes in-frame clones alone and lacks a portion of them. Among 210,000 or so clones listed, over 75% were seen once. The source of this sequence is a human donor in good health. Sequencing used PBMCs. This rearrangement joins TRBV19 to TRBJ2-7, with D hard to call. This chain's CDR3 is CASSIVPGSNEQYF. For the CDR3, the DNA is TGTGCCAGTAGTATAGTCCCCGGGTCCAACGAGCAGTACTTC.